This TCR beta chain appears in the sequencing data of a study of T cell changes during pregnancy in multiple sclerosis. The V gene's germline CDR1 is SEHNR and CDR2 FQNEAQ (reference sequence). V dropped 5 bases and J dropped 5 bases, with 19 bases sitting between them. This CDR3 has 16 residues. Assay: immunoSEQ multiplex PCR; the TCRdb copy retains only in-frame clones and omits some. Of tens of thousands of clones listed, roughly 91% are singletons. This chain uses TRBV7-9 with TRBJ2-1, with D maybe TRBD1 (6 bases). This specimen consisted of CD8+ T cells from peripheral blood mononuclear cells, obtained before pregnancy. The receptor's source is a female donor with multiple sclerosis, enrolled in a pregnancy study. Here the CDR3 DNA reads TGTGCCAGCAGCCCACGGACGGGCAGGGGCGACAATGAGCAGTTCTTC. It codes for CASSPRTGRGDNEQFF.